The clone carrying this TCR beta chain was seen at least ten times. Its antigen is not known. The sample originates from a study of CD8 T cells in ankylosing spondylitis. Germline lookup yields CDR1 MNHEY and CDR2 SVGAGI. The CDR3 is 12 amino acids. Trimming removed 6 bases at V and 9 bases at J, with 12 bases between. TCRdb fed the 5' RACE reads into MiXCR, producing one record per CDR3 protein. The sample has tens of thousands of distinct CDR3 sequences; approximately 5.9% are singletons. Study findings and constraints: Disease-linked clones bore a CD8+ phenotype, appearing relatively rarely in peripheral blood. Reportedly, disease-linked clones are significantly enriched in ankylosing spondylitis patients' matched synovial fluid. Certain motif variants had earlier been reported in reactive arthritis synovial fluid and blood. Fewer than ten highly homologous variants made up a TCR beta motif that seemed to typify ankylosing spondylitis blood.

This sequence joins TRBV6-5 and TRBJ1-5; D unresolved. The sequenced sample consisted of blood, either unsorted or a sorted T cell fraction (not recorded which). This TCR was recovered from a male donor with ankylosing spondylitis or in good health (not recorded which). Here the CDR3 reads CASRWGDGPQHF. CDR3 in DNA: TGTGCCAGCAGATGGGGTGATGGGCCCCAGCATTTT.